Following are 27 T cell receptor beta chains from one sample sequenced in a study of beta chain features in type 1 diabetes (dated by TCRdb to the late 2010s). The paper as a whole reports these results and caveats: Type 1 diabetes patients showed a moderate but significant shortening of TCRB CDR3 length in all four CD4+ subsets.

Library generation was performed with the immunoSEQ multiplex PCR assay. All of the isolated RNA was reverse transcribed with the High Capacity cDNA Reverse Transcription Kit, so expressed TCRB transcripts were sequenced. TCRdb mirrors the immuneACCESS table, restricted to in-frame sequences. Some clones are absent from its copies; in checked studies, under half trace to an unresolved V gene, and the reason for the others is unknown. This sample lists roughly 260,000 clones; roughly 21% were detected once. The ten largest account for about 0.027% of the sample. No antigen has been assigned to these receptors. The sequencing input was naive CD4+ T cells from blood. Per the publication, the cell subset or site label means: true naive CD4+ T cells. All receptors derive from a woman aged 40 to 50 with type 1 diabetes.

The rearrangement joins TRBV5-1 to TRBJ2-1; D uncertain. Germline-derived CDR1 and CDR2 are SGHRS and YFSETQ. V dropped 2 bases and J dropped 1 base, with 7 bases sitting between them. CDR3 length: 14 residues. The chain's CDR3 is CASSFQASYNEQFF. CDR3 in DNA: TGCGCCAGCAGCTTCCAGGCTTCCTACAATGAGCAGTTCTTC.

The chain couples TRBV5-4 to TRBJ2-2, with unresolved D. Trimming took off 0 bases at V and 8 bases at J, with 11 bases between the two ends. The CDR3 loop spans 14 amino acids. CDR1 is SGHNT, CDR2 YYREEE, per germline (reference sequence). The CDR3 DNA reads TGTGCCAGCAGCTTGGTGACTCCTAGAGGGGAGCTGTTTTTT. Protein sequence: CASSLVTPRGELFF.

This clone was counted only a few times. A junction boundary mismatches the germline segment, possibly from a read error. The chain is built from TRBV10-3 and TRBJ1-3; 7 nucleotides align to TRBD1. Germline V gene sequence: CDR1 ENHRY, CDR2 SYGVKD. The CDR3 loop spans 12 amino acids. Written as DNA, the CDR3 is TGTGCCATCAGTGAGTGGGGACAGCTGGAACATTTT. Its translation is CAISEWGQLEHF.

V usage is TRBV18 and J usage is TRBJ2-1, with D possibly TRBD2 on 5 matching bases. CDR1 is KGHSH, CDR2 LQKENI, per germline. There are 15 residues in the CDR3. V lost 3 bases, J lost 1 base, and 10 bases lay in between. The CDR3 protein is CASSPAGGSYNEQFF. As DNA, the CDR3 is TGTGCCAGCTCACCCGCCGGCGGGTCCTACAATGAGCAGTTCTTC.

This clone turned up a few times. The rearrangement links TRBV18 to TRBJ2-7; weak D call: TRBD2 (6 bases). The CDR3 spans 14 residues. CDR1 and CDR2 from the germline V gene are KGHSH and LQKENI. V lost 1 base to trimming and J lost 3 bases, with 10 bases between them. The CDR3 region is CASSPQGLHYEQYF. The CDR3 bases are TGTGCCAGCTCACCACAAGGACTACACTACGAGCAGTACTTC.

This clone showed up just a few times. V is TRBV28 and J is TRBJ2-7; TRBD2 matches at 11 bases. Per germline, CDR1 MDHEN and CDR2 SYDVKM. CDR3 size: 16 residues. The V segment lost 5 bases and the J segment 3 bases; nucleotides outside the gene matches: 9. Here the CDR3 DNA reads TGTGCCAGCAGTACCGGGACTAGCGGAATCCACTACGAGCAGTACTTC. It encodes CASSTGTSGIHYEQYF.

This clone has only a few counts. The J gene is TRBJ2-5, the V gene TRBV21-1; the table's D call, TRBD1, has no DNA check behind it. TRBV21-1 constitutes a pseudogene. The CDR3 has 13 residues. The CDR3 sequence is CASQDRTQETQYF. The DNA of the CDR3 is TGTGCCAGTCAGGACAGAACCCAAGAGACCCAGTACTTC.

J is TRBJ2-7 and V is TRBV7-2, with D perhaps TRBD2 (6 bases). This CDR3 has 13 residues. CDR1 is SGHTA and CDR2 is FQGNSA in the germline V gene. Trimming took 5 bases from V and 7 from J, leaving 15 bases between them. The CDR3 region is CASSRGGSWEQYF. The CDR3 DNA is TGTGCCAGCAGCCGGGGAGGCTCGTGGGAGCAGTACTTC.

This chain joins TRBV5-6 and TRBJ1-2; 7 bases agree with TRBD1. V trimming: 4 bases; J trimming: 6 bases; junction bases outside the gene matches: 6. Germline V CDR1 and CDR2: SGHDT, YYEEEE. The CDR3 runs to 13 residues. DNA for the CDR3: TGTGCCAGCAGCATTACCGGGACAGATGGCTACACCTTC. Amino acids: CASSITGTDGYTF.

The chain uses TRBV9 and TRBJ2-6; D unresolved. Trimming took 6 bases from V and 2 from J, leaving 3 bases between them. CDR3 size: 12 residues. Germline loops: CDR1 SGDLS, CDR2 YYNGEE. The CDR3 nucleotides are TGTGCCAGCACTGCTGGGGCCAACGTCCTGACTTTC. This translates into CASTAGANVLTF.

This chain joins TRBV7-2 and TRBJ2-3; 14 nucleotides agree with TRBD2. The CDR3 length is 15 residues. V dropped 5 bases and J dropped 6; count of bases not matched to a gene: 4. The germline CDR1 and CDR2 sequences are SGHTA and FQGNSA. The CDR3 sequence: CASSLRLAGGDTQYF. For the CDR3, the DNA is TGTGCCAGCAGCCTCAGACTAGCGGGGGGGGATACGCAGTATTTT.

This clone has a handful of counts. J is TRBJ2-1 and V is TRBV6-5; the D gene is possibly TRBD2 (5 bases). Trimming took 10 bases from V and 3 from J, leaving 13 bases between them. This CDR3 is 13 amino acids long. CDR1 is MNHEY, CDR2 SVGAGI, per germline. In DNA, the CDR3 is TGTGCCATCGAGCGGAACGACTACAATGAGCAGTTCTTC. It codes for CAIERNDYNEQFF.

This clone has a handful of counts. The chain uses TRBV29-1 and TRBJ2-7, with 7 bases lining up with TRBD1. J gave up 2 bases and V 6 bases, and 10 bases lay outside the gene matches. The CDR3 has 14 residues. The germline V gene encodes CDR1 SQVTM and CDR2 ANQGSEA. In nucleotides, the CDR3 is TGCAGCGTAGAGGGGGCGGGCGTACCCTACGAGCAGTACTTC. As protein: CSVEGAGVPYEQYF.

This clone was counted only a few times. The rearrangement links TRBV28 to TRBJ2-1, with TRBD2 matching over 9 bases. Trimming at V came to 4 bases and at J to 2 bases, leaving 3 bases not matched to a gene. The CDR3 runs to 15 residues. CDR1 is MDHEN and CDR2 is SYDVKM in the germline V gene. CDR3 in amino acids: CASSSSGIPYNEQFF. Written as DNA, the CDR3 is TGTGCCAGCAGTTCTAGCGGGATACCCTACAATGAGCAGTTCTTC.

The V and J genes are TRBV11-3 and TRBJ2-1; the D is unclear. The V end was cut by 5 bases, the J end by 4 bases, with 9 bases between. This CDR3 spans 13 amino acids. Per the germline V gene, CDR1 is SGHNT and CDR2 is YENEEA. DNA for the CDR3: TGTGCCAGCAGCGAAACTCTGTACAATGAGCAGTTCTTC. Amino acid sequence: CASSETLYNEQFF.

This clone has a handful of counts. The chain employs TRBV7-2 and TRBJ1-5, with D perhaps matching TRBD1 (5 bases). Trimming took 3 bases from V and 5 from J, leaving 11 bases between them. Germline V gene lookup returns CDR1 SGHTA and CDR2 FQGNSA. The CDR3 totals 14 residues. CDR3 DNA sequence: TGTGCCAGCAGCTTGGATCCAGGGTATCAGCCCCAGCATTTT. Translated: CASSLDPGYQPQHF.

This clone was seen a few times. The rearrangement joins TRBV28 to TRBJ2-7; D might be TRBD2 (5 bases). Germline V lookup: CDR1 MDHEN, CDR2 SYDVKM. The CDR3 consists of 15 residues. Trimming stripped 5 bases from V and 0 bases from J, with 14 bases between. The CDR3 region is CASSRPSPSSYEQYF. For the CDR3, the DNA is TGTGCCAGCAGTCGTCCTAGCCCGAGCTCCTACGAGCAGTACTTC.

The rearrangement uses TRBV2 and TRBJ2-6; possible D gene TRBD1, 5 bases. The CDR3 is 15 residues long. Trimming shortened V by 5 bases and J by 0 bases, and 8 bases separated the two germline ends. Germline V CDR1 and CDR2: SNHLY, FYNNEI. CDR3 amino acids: CASSPDTSGANVLTF. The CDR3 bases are TGTGCCAGCAGTCCGGACACCTCTGGGGCCAACGTCCTGACTTTC.

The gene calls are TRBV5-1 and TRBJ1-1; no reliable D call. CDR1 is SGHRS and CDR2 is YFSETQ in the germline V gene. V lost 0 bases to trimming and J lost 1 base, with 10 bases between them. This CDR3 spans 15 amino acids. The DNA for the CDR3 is TGCGCCAGCAGCTTGGATCCCCCTCCGAACACTGAAGCTTTCTTT. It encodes CASSLDPPPNTEAFF. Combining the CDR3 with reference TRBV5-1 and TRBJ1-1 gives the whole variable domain KAGVTQTPRYLIKTRGQQVTLSCSPISGHRSVSWYQQTPGQGLQFLFEYFSETQRNKGNFPGRFSGRQFSNSRSEMNVSTLELGDSALYLCASSLDPPPNTEAFFGQGTRLTVV.

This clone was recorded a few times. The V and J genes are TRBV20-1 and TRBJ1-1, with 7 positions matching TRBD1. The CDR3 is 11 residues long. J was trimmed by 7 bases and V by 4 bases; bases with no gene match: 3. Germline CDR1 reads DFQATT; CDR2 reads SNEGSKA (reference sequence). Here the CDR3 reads CSAKTGVEAFF. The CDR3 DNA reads TGCAGTGCTAAAACAGGGGTTGAAGCTTTCTTT.

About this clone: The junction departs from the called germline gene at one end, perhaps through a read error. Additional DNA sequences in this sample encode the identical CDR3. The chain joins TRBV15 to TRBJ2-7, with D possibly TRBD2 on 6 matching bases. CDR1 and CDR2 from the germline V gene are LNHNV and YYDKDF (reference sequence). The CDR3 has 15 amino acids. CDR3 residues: CATSAGLGGMNEQYF. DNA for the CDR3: TGTGCCACCAGTGCCGGCCTGGGGGGTATGAACGAGCAATACTTC.

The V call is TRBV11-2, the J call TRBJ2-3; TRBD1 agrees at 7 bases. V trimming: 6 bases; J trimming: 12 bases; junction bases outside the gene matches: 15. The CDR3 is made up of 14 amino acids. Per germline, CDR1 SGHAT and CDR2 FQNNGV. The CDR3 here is CASSSKLDRALQYF. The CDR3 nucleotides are TGTGCCAGCAGTTCCAAGCTCGACAGGGCCCTCCAGTATTTT.

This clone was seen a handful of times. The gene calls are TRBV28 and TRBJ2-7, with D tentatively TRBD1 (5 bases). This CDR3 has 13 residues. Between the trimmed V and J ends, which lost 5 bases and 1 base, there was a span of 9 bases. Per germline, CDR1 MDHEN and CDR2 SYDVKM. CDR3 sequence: CASSLQGSYEQYF. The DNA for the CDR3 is TGTGCCAGCAGTCTCCAGGGATCCTACGAGCAGTACTTC.

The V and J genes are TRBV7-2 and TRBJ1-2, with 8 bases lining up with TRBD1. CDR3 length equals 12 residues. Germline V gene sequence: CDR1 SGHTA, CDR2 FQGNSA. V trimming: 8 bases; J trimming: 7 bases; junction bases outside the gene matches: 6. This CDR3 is CASGGQEIGYTF. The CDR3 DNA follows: TGTGCCAGCGGGGGACAGGAGATTGGCTACACCTTC.

CDR3 DNA: TGTGCCAGCAGCTTTTTCAAGCAGGACTCCTACGAGCAGTACTTC. Translating gives CASSFFKQDSYEQYF. This rearrangement joins TRBV7-9 to TRBJ2-7; D not resolved. Per the germline V gene, CDR1 is SEHNR and CDR2 is FQNEAQ (reference sequence). The germline V and J ends were trimmed by 3 bases and 0 bases, with 12 bases remaining between them. The CDR3 runs 15 residues.

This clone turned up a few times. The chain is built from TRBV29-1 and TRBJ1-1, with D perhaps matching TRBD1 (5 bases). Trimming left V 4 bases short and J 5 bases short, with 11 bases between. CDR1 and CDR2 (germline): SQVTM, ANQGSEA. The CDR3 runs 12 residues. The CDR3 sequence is CSVVQGATEAFF. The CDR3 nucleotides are TGCAGCGTTGTCCAGGGCGCTACTGAAGCTTTCTTT.

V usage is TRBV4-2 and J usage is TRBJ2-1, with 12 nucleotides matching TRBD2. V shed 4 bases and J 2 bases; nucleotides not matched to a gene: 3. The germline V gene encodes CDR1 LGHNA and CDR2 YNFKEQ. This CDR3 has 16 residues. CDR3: CASSPSGGGTYNEQFF. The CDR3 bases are TGTGCCAGCAGCCCTAGCGGGGGGGGTACCTACAATGAGCAGTTCTTC.